This T cell receptor beta chain was retrieved from a study of T cell responses to AZD1222 COVID-19 vaccine. The data were produced by immunoSEQ multiplex PCR, yet TCRdb's version contains in-frame clones alone and is incomplete. The data show more than 100,000 clones, 75% to 90% seen once. The CDR3 totals 12 residues. V lost 8 bases and J 4 bases, leaving 13 bases between the germline ends. The germline gives CDR1 SQVTM, CDR2 ANQGSEA. This sequence originates from an adult in good health. Sample: peripheral blood, taken on day 0 of AZD1222 vaccination. The V gene is TRBV29-1, the J gene TRBJ2-3; the D gene could be TRBD1 or TRBD2 (5 bases each). CDR3 bases: TGCAGCTCCCCTAGGGACGCAGATACGCAGTATTTT. Translation: CSSPRDADTQYF.